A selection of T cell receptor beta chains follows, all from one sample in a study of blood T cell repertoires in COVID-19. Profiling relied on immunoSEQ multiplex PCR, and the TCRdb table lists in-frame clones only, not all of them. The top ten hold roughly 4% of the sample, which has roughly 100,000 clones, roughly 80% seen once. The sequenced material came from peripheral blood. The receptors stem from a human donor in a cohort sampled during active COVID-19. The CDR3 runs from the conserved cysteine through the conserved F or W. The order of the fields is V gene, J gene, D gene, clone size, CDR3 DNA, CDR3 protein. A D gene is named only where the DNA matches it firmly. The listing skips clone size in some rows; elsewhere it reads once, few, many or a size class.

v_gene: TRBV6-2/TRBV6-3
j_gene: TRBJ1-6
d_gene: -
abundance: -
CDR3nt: TGTGCCAGCAGTTATAGGACAGCTATTTCACCCCTCCACTTT
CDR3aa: CASSYRTAISPLHF

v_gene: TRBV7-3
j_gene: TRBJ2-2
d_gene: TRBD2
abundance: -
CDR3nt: TGTGCCAGCAGTCTATTGGGGAGGGGCACCGGGGAGCTGTTTTTT
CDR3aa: CASSLLGRGTGELFF

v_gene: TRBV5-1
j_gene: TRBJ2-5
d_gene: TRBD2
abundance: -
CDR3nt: TGCGCCAGCAGCTTGGAGCAGCGGGGGCTTTTGGGAGAGACCCAGTACTTC
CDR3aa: CASSLEQRGLLGETQYF

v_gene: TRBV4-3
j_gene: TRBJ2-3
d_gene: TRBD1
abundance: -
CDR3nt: TGCGCCAGCAGCCGCAGACCGGGACAGGCTACAGATACGCAGTATTTT
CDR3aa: CASSRRPGQATDTQYF

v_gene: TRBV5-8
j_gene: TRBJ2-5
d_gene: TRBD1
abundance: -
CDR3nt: TGTGCCAGCAGCTTGACCGGGACAGGGGGCGCGGAGACCCAGTACTTC
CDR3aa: CASSLTGTGGAETQYF

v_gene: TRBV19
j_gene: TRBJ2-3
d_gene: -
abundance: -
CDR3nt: TGTGCCAGTAGTATAGGGGGCGCGGGGGCTACGCAGTATTTT
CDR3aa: CASSIGGAGATQYF

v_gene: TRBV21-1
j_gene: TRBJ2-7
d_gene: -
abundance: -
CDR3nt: TGTGCCAGCAGCATACCCGACAGGGTGGCTTACGAGCAGTACTTC
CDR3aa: CASSIPDRVAYEQYF

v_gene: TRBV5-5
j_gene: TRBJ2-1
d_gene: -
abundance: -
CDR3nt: TGTGCCAGCAGCCCCAGTCCCCCTGCTCAGTTCTTC
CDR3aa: CASSPSPPAQFF

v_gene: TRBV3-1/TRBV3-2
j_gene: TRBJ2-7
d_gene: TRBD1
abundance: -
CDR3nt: TGTGCCAGCAGCTCCGGGACAGTCTACGAGCAGTACTTC
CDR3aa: CASSSGTVYEQYF

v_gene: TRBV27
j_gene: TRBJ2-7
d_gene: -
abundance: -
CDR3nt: TGTGCCAGCAGTTGGGGGGGCCCCTACGAGCAGTACTTC
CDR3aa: CASSWGGPYEQYF

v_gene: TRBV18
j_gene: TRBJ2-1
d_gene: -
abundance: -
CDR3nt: TGTGCCAGCTCACTAAATCAGGGGTTCTCCTACAATGAGCAGTTCTTC
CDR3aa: CASSLNQGFSYNEQFF

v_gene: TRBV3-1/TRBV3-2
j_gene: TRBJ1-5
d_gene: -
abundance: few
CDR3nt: TGTGCCAGCAGCCAATCCAACAGGGAGGGTCAGCCCCAGCATTTT
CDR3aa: CASSQSNREGQPQHF

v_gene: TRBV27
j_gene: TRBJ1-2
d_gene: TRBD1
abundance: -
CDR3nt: TGTGCCAGCAGCCTTACCCCACCGGGACAGGGATCCTATGGCTACACCTTC
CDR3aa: CASSLTPPGQGSYGYTF

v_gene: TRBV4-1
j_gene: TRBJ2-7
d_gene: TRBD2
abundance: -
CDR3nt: TGCGCCAGCCGTCCCCTGGGGCTAGCGGGGGCCCGGGGTGACTACGAGCAGTACTTC
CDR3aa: CASRPLGLAGARGDYEQYF

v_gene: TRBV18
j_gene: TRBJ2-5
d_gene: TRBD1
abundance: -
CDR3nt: TGTGCCAGCTCCCAGGGGGTACGGGAGACCCAGTACTTC
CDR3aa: CASSQGVRETQYF

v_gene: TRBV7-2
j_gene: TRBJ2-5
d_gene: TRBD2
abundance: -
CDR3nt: TGTGCCAGCAGCTCCACCGGGAGGTACCAGGCGTACTTC
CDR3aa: CASSSTGRYQAYF

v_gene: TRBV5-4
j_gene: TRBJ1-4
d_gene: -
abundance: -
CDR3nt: TGTGCCAGCAGCTTGGCCGGGCACGACAGCTTCCCTAATGAAAAACTGTTTTTT
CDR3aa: CASSLAGHDSFPNEKLFF

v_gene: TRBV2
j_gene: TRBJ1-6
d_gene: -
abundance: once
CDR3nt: TGTGCCAGCAGTCTGATCCCGGGACTCTCTAATTCACCCCTCCACTTT
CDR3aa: CASSLIPGLSNSPLHF

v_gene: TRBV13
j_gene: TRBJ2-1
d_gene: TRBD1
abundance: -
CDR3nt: TGTGCCAGCAGCTCGCCACTAGGGGGCGCATACAATGAGCAGTTCTTC
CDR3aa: CASSSPLGGAYNEQFF

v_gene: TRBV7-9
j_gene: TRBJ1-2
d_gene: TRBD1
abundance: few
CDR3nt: TGTGCCAGCAGCCGGACAGGAAACTATGGCTACACCTTC
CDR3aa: CASSRTGNYGYTF

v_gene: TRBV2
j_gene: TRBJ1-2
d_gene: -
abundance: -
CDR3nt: TGTGCCTCACAGATAAGAACAGGGCACTATGGCTACACCTTC
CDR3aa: CASQIRTGHYGYTF

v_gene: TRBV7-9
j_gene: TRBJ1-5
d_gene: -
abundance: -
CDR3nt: TGTGCCAGCGCACAATATAGCAATCAGCCCCAGCATTTT
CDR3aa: CASAQYSNQPQHF

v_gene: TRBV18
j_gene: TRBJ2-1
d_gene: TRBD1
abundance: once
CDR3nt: TGTGCCAACTCTACCGGGACAGGGGTTGGTTTCTTC
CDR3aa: CANSTGTGVGFF

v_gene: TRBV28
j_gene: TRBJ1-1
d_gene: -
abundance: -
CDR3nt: TGTGCCAGCAACCGACCCCAGGGGAGGAACACTGAAGCTTTCTTT
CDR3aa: CASNRPQGRNTEAFF

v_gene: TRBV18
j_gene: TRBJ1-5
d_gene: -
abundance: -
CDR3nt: TGTGCCAGCTCACCAGCGTCCAATCAGCCCCAGCATTTT
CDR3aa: CASSPASNQPQHF

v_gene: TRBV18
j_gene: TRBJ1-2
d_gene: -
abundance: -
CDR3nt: TGTGCCAGCTCACCAGGCGGGTCAAGTGAAGATGAAGGCTACACCTTC
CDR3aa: CASSPGGSSEDEGYTF

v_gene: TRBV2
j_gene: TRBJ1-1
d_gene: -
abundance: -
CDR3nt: TGTGCCAGCAGCGGACAGCTCGGGAACACTGAAGCTTTCTTT
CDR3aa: CASSGQLGNTEAFF

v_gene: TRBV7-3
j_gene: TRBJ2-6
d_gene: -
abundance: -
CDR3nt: TGTGCCAGCAGCTCCGACATTTACTCTGGGGCCAACGTCCTGACTTTC
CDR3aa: CASSSDIYSGANVLTF

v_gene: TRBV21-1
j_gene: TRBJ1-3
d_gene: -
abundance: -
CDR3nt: TGTGCCAGCAGCAAAGGCGGGGGGGTCCCTGGAAACACCATATATTTT
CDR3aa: CASSKGGGVPGNTIYF

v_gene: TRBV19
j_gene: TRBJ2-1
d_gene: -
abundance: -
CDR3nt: TGTGCCAGTACCCCCGGAAGGTTTTGGCGGGGATCGTCCTACAATGAGCAGTTCTTC
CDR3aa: CASTPGRFWRGSSYNEQFF

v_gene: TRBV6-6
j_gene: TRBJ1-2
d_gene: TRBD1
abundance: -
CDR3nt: TGTGCCAGCAGTGGCTCACAGGGGCTAAGCTATGGCTACACCTTC
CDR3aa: CASSGSQGLSYGYTF

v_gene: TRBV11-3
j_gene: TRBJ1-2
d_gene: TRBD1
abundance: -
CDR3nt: TGTGCCAGCAGCCCTTCGAGGGGGCCCGGCTATGGCTACACCTTC
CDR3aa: CASSPSRGPGYGYTF

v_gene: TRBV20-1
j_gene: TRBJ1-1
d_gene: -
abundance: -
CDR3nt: TGCAGTGCTAGTTCAGCGTTAGCTGAAGCTTTCTTT
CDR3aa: CSASSALAEAFF

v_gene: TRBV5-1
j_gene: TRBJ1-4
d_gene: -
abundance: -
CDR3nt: TGCGCCAGCAGCTTGGCTCCGACAAAACTGGAAAAACTGTTTTTT
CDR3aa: CASSLAPTKLEKLFF

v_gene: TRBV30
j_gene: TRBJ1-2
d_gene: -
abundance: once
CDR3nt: TGTGCCTGGAGTGCCGCTCCACTGGGCTACACCTTC
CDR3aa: CAWSAAPLGYTF

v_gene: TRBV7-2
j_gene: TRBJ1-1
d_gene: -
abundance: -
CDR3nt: TGTGCCAGCAGCTTACAGGGGATGAACACTGAAGCTTTCTTT
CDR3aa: CASSLQGMNTEAFF

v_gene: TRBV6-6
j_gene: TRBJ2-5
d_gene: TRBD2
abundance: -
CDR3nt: TGTGCCAGCACCCCGACCGGGACTAGCGGGGGGGGGACCCAGTACTTC
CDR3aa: CASTPTGTSGGGTQYF

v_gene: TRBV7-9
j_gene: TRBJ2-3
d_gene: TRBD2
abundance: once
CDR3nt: TGTGCCAGCAGCCCCAGTCGGCTAGCGGGGAGCACAGATACGCAGTATTTT
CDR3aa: CASSPSRLAGSTDTQYF

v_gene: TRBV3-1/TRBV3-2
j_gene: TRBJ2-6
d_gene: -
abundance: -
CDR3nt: TGTGCCAGCAGTAATAGGGGCTCTGGGGCCAACGTCCTGACTTTC
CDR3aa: CASSNRGSGANVLTF

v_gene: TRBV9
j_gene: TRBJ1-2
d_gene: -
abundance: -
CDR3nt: TGTGCCAGCAGCGTACAGGGAAACTATGGCTACACCTTC
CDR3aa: CASSVQGNYGYTF

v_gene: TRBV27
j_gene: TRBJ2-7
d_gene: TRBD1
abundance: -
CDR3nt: TGTGCCAGCAGTTTACGGGACAGATCCTACGAGCAGTACTTC
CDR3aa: CASSLRDRSYEQYF

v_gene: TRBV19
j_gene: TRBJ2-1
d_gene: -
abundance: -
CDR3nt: TGTGCCAGTAGTACACTTCCGGGATCCTACAATGAGCAGTTCTTC
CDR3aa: CASSTLPGSYNEQFF

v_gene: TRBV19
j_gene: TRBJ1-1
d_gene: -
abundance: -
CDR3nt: TGTGCCAGCATAACCACGGCTGGCCGGGGCACTGAAGCTTTCTTT
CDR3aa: CASITTAGRGTEAFF

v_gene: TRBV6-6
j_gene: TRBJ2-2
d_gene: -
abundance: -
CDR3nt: TGTGCCAGCAGTTACACAGGAGGGACGGCCGGGGAGCTGTTTTTT
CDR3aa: CASSYTGGTAGELFF

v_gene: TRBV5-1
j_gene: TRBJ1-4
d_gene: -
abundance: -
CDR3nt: TGCGCCAGCAGCCAGGACAGCGATAATGAAAAACTGTTTTTT
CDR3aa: CASSQDSDNEKLFF

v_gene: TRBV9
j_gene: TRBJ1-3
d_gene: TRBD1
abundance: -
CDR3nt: TGTGCCAGCAGCCTATGGGACAGACTCTCTAACTCTGGAAACACCATATATTTT
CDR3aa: CASSLWDRLSNSGNTIYF

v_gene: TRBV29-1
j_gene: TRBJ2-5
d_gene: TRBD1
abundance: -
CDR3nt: TGCAGCGTTGTCAAACAGGGGGCTGGCCAAGAGACCCAGTACTTC
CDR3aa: CSVVKQGAGQETQYF

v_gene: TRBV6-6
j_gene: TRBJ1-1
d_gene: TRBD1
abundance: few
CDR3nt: TGTGCCAGCAGTAAGACAGGGTTAGGCGCTTTCTTT
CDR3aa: CASSKTGLGAFF

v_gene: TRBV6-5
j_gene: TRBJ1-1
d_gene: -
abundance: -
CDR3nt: TGTGCCAGCAGCTCTAGTCTCTCTGAAGCTTTCTTT
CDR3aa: CASSSSLSEAFF

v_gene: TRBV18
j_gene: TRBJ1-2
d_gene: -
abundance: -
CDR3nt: TGTGCCAGCTCACCGAGGCGGACAAATCGTGGCTATGGCTACACCTTC
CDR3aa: CASSPRRTNRGYGYTF

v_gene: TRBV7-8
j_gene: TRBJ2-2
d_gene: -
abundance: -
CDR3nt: TGTGCCAGCAGACAAAGTAAGACAGACGGGGAGCTGTTTTTT
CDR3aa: CASRQSKTDGELFF

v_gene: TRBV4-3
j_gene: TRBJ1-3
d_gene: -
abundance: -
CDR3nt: TGCGCCAGCAGCCAAGATCGGGGGGGGCTCACGACTGGAAACACCATATATTTT
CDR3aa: CASSQDRGGLTTGNTIYF

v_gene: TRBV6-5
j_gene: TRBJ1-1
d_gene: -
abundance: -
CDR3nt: TGTGCCAGCACACGGGTCTTGAACACTGAAGCTTTCTTT
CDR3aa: CASTRVLNTEAFF

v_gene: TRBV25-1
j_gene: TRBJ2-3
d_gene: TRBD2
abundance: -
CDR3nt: TGTGCCAGCAGTGACCGGGACTATAAGGGAGATACGCAGTATTTT
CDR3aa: CASSDRDYKGDTQYF

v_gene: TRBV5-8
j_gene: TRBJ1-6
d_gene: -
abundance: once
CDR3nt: TGTGCCAGCAGCTTGAACGGGGGCTCCTATAATTCACCCCTCCACTTT
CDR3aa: CASSLNGGSYNSPLHF

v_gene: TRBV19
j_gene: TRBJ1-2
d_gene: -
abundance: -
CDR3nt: TGTGCCAGTAGCCCTAGGAGGGAACTCGACTATGGCTACACCTTC
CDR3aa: CASSPRRELDYGYTF

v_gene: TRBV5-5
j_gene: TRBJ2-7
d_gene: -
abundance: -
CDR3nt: TGTGCCAGCAGCTTGGACCGACAGGACTACGAGCAGTACTTC
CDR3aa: CASSLDRQDYEQYF

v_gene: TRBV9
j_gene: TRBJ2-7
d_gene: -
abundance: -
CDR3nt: TGTGCCAGCAGCCCGACAGGCTCCTACGAGCAGTACTTC
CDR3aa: CASSPTGSYEQYF